This T cell receptor beta chain appears in the sequencing data of a study of CD8 T cells in Susac syndrome. Reverse transcription of roughly 0.5 to 1 ug RNA was carried out with random hexamers. Multiplex PCR with immunoSEQ amplified the TCR beta CDR3 across 54 Vbeta and 13 Jbeta. TCRdb re-called the immunoSEQ multiplex PCR reads through MiXCR, storing one row per CDR3 protein. The sample has around 130,000 distinct CDR3 sequences, roughly 89% seen once; the top ten hold over 0.2%. CD8+ and CD4+ T cells from blood underwent TCR beta sequencing. Those who served as multiple sclerosis controls were treatment-naive patients with stable or active relapsing-remitting disease. Both CD4+ and CD8+ T cells were negatively isolated, and TEMRA cells underwent FACS enrichment. Material: CD8+ T cells from PBMCs. The TCR sequence derives from a human donor with multiple sclerosis.

CDR3 residues: CASGREGGETQYF. The CDR3 bases are TGTGCCAGCGGGCGAGAGGGGGGAGAGACCCAGTACTTC. The rearrangement links TRBV6-5 to TRBJ2-5; TRBD1 or TRBD2 may be the D gene (6 bases each). CDR1 is MNHEY and CDR2 is SVGAGI in the germline V gene. The V and J ends lost 8 bases and 4 bases respectively, with 14 bases between them. The CDR3 spans 13 residues.